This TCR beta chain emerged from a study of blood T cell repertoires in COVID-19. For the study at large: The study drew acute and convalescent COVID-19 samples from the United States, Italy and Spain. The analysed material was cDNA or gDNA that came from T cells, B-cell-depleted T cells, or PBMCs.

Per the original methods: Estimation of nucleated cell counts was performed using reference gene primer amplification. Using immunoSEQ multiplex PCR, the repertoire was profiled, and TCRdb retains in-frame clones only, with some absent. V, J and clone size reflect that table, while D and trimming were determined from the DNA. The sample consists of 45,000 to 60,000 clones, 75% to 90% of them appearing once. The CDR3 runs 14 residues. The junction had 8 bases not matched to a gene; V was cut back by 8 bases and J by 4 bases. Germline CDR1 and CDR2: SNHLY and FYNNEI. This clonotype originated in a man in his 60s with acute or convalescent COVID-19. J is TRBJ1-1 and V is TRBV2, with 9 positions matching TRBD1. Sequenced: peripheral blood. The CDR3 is CASVDRGASTEAFF. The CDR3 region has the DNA TGTGCCAGCGTGGACAGGGGTGCTTCCACTGAAGCTTTCTTT.